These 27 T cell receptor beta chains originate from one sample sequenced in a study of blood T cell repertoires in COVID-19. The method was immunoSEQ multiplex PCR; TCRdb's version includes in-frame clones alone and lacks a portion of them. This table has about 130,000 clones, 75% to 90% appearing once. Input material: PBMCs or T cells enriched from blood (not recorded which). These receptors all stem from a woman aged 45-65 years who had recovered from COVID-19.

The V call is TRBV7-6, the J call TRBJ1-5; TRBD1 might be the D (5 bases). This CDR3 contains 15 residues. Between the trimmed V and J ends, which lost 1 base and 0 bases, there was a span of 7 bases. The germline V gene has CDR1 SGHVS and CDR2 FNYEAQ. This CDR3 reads CASSLDQGSNQPQHF. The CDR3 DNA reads TGTGCCAGCAGCTTAGACCAGGGTAGCAATCAGCCCCAGCATTTT. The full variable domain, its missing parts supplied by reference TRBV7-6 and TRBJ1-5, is GAGVSQSPRYKVTKRGQDVALRCDPISGHVSLYWYRQALGQGPEFLTYFNYEAQQDKSGLPNDRFSAERPEGSISTLTIQRTEQRDSAMYRCASSLDQGSNQPQHFGDGTRLSIL.

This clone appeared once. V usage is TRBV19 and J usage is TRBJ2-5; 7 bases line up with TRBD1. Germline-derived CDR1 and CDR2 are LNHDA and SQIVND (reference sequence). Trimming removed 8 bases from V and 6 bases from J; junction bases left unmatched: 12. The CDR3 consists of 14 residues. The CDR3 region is CASRTDRASKTQYF. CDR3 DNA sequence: TGTGCCAGTCGAACCGACAGGGCTTCGAAGACCCAGTACTTC.

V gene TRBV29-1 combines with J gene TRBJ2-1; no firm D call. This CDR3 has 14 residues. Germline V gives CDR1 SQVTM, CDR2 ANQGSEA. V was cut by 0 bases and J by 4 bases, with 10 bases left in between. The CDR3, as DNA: TGCAGCGTTGAAGACAGGCAGGAATACAATGAGCAGTTCTTC. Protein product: CSVEDRQEYNEQFF.

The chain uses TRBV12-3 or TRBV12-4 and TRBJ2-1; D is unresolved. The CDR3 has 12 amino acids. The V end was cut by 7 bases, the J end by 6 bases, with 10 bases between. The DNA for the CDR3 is TGTGCCAGCACGCTGTATAGCAATGAGCAGTTCTTC. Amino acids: CASTLYSNEQFF.

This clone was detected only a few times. For the CDR3, the DNA is TGCGCCAGCAGCCAAGACAGGGCCTATCAGCCCCAGCATTTT. Translating gives CASSQDRAYQPQHF. The rearrangement uses TRBV4-3 and TRBJ1-5; possibly TRBD1 for D (5 bases). Trimming took 0 bases from V and 5 from J, leaving 8 bases between them. Germline CDR1 LGHNA, CDR2 YSLEER. The CDR3 is made up of 14 amino acids.

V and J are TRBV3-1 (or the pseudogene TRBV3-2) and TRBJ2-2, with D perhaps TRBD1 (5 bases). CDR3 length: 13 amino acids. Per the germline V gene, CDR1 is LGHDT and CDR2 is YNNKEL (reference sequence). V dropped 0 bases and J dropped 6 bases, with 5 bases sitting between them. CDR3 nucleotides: TGTGCCAGCAGCCAAGAAGGGGCCGGGGAGCTGTTTTTT. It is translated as CASSQEGAGELFF.

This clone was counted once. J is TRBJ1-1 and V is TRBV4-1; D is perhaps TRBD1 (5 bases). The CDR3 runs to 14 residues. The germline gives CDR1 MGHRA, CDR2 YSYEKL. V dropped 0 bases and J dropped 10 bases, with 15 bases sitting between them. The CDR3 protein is CASSQEVGRGVAFF. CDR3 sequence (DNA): TGCGCCAGCAGCCAAGAGGTGGGGCGCGGTGTAGCTTTCTTT.

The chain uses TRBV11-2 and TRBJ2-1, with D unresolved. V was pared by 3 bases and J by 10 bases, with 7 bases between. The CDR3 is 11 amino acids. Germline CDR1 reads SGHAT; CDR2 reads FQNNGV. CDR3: CASSLGIEQFF. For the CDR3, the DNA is TGTGCCAGCAGCTTGGGCATCGAGCAGTTCTTC.

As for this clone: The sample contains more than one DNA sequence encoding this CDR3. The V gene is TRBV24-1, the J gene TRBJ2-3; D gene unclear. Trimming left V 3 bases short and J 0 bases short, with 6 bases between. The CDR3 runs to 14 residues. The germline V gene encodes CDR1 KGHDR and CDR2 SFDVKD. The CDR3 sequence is CATSDPTSTDTQYF. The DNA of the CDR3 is TGTGCCACCAGTGATCCCACTAGCACAGATACGCAGTATTTT.

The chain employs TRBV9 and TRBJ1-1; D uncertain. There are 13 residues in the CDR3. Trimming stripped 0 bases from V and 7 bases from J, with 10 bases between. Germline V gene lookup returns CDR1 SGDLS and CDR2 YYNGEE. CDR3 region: CASSVAPSYEAFF. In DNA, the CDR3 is TGTGCCAGCAGCGTAGCTCCCAGTTATGAAGCTTTCTTT.

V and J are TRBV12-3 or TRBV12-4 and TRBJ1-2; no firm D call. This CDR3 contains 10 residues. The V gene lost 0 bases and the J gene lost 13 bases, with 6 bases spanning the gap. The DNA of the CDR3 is TGTGCCAGCAGTTTAGCGGAGGGCACCTTC. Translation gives CASSLAEGTF.

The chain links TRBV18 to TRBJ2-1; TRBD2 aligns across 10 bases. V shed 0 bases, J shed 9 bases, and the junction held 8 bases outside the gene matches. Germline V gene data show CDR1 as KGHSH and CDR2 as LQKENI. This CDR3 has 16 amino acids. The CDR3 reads CASSPPVLAGEREQFF. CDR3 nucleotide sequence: TGTGCCAGCTCACCACCGGTTCTAGCGGGGGAACGTGAGCAGTTCTTC.

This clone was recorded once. The CDR3 DNA reads as TGTGCCAGCAGCCAAAAGGGACTAGCGGGGTACACAGATACGCAGTATTTT. The encoded protein is CASSQKGLAGYTDTQYF. This chain links TRBV7-2 with TRBJ2-3; 13 positions match TRBD2. Unmatched junction bases numbered 7, after V lost 5 bases and J lost 2 bases. Germline CDR1 is SGHTA and CDR2 is FQGNSA. The CDR3 spans 17 residues.

The CDR3 loop is CASRTGEETQYF. CDR3 DNA sequence: TGCGCCAGCAGAACAGGGGAAGAGACCCAGTACTTC. The chain has TRBV5-1 and TRBJ2-5; 7 nucleotides align to TRBD1. This CDR3 is 12 amino acids long. Trimming removed 5 bases from V and 3 bases from J; junction bases left unmatched: 1. CDR1 and CDR2 (germline): SGHRS, YFSETQ. Full variable domain (outside the CDR3, taken from reference TRBV5-1 and TRBJ2-5): KAGVTQTPRYLIKTRGQQVTLSCSPISGHRSVSWYQQTPGQGLQFLFEYFSETQRNKGNFPGRFSGRQFSNSRSEMNVSTLELGDSALYLCASRTGEETQYFGPGTRLLVL.

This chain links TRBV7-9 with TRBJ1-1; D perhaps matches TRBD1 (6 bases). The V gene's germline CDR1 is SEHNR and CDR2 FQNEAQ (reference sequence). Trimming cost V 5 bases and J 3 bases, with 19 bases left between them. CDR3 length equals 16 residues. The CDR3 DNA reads TGTGCCAGCAGCAGGGGGGCCACCCTCGAAGACACTGAAGCTTTCTTT. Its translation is CASSRGATLEDTEAFF.

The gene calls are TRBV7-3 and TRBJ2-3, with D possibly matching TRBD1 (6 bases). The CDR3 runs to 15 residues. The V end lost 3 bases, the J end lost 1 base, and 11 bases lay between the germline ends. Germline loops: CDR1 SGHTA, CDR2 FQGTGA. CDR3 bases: TGTGCCAGCAGCTTTGGGGGCAGGGGCACAGATACGCAGTATTTT. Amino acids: CASSFGGRGTDTQYF. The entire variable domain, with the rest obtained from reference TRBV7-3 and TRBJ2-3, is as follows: GAGVSQTPSNKVTEKGKYVELRCDPISGHTALYWYRQSLGQGPEFLIYFQGTGAADDSGLPNDRFFAVRPEGSVSTLKIQRTERGDSAVYLCASSFGGRGTDTQYFGPGTRLTVL.

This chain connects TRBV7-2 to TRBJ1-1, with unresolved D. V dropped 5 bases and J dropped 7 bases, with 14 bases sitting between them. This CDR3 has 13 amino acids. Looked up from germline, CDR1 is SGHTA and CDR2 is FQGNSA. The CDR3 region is CASSISENIEAFF. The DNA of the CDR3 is TGTGCCAGCAGCATCAGCGAAAATATTGAAGCTTTCTTT.

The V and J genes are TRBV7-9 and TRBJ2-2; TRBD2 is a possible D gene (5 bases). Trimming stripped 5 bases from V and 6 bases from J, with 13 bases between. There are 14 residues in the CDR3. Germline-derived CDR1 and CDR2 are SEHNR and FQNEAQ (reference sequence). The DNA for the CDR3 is TGTGCCAGCAGCCAGACCCGAGGGTCCGGGGAGCTGTTTTTT. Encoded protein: CASSQTRGSGELFF.

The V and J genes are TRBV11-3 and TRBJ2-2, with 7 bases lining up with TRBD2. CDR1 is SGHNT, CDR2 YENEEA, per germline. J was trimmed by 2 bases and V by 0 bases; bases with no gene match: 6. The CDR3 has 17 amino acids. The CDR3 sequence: CASSLDRAGVNTGELFF. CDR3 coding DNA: TGTGCCAGCAGCTTAGATCGGGCGGGGGTCAACACCGGGGAGCTGTTTTTT. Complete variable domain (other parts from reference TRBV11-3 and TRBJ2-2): EAGVVQSPRYKIIEKKQPVAFWCNPISGHNTLYWYLQNLGQGPELLIRYENEEAVDDSQLPKDRFSAERLKGVDSTLKIQPAELGDSAVYLCASSLDRAGVNTGELFFGEGSRLTVL.

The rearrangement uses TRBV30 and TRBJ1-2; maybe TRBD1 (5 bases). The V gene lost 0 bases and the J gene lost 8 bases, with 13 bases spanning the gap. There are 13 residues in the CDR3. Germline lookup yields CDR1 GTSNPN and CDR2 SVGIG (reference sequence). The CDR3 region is CAWSVPPGWGYTF. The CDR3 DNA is TGTGCCTGGAGTGTACCCCCAGGGTGGGGCTACACCTTC.

CDR3 nucleotide sequence: TGTGCCCCTGGGGGAGGACTAGCGGGACAATATACAGTAGGGGAGCTGTTTTTT. Translating it yields CAPGGGLAGQYTVGELFF. This rearrangement joins TRBV7-6 to TRBJ2-2, with 12 bases aligning to TRBD2. Germline V lookup: CDR1 SGHVS, CDR2 FNYEAQ. The CDR3 contains 18 residues. J was trimmed by 8 bases and V by 11 bases; bases with no gene match: 21.

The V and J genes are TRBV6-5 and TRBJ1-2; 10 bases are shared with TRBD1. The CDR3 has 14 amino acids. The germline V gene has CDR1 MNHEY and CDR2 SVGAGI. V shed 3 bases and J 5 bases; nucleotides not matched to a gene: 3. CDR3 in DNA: TGTGCCAGCAGTTATCAGGGACAGGGGTATGGCTACACCTTC. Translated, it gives CASSYQGQGYGYTF.

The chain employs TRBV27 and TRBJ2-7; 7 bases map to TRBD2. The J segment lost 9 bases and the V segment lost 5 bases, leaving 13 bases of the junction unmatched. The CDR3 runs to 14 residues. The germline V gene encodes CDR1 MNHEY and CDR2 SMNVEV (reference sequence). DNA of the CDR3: TGTGCCAGCAGTCCCGCGGGGGTTGCTCCGAGGCAGTACTTC. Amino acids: CASSPAGVAPRQYF.

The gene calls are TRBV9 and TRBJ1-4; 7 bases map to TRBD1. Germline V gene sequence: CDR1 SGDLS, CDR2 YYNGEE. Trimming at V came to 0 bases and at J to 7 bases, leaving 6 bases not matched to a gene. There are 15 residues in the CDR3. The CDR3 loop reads CASSVGATGLEKLFF. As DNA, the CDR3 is TGTGCCAGCAGCGTAGGTGCGACAGGGCTTGAAAAACTGTTTTTT.

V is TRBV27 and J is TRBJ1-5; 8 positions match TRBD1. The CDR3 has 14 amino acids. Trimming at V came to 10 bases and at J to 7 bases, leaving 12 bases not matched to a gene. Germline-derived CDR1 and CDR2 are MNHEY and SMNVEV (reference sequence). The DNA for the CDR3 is TGTGCCAACCGGACAGGGTTAAAATTACAGCCCCAGCATTTT. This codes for CANRTGLKLQPQHF.

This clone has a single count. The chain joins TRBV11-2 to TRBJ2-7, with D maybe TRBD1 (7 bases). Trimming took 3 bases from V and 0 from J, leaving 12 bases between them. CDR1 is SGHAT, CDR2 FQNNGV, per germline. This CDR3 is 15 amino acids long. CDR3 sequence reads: CASSFGRTGSYEQYF. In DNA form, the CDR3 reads TGTGCCAGCAGCTTTGGGAGGACAGGCTCCTACGAGCAGTACTTC.

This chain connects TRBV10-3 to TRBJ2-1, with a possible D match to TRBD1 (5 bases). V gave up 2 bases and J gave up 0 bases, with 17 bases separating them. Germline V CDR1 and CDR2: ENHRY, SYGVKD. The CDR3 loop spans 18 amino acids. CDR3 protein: CAISETDTDTSSYNEQFF. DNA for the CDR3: TGTGCCATCAGTGAGACAGACACGGACACGAGCTCCTACAATGAGCAGTTCTTC.